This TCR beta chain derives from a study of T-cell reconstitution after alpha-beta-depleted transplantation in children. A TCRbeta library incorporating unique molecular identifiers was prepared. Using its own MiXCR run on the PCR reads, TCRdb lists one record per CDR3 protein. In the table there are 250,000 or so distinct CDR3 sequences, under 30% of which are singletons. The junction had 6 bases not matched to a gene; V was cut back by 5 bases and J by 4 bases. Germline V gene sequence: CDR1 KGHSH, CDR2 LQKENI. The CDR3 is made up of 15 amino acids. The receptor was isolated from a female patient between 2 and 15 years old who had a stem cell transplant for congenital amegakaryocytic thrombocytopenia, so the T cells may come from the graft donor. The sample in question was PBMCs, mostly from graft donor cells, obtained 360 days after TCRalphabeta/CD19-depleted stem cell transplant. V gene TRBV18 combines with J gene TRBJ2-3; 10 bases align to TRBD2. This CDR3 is CASSDLAGEPDTQYF. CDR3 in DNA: TGTGCCAGCTCAGACCTAGCGGGAGAGCCAGATACGCAGTATTTT.